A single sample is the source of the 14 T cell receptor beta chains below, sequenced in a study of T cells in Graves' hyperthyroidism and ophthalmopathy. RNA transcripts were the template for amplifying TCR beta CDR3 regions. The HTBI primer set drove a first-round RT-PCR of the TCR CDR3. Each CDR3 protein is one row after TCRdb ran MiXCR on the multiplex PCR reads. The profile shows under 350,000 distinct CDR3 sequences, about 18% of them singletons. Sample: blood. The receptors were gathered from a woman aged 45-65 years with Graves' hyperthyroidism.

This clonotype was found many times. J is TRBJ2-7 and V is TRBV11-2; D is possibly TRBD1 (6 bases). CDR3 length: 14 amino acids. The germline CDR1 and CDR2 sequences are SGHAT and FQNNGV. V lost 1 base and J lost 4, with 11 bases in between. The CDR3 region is CASSLAGRGYEQYV. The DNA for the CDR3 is TGTGCCAGCAGCTTAGCCGGCAGGGGTTACGAGCAGTACGTC.

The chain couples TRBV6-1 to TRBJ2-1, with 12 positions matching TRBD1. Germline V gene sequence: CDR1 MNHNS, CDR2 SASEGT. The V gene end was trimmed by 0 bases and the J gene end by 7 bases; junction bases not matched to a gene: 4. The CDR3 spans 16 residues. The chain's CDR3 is CASSEAAGQGANEQFF. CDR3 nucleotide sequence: TGTGCCAGCAGTGAAGCCGCGGGACAGGGGGCAAATGAGCAGTTCTTC.

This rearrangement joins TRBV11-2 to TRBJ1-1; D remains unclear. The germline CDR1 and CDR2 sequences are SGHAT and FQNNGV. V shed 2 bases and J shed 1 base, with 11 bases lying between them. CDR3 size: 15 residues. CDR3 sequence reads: CASSLRPSGNTEAFF. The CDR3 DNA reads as TGTGCCAGCAGCTTAAGGCCCTCGGGGAACACTGAAGCTTTCTTT. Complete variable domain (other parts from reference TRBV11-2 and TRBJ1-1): EAGVAQSPRYKIIEKRQSVAFWCNPISGHATLYWYQQILGQGPKLLIQFQNNGVVDDSQLPKDRFSAERLKGVDSTLKIQPAKLEDSAVYLCASSLRPSGNTEAFFGQGTRLTVV.

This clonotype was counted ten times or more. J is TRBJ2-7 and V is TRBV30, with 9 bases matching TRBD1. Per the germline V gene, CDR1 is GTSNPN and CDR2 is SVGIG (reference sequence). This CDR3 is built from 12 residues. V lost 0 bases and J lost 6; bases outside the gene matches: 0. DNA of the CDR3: TGTGCCTGGAGTGTACAGGGGGCCGAGCAGTACGTC. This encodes CAWSVQGAEQYV.

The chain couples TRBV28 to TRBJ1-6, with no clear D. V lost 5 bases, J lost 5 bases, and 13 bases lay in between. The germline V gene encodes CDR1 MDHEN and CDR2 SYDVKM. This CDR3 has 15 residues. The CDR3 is CASSPRTTNNSPLHF. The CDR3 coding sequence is TGTGCCAGCAGTCCCCGGACGACCAATAATTCACCCCTCCACTTT.

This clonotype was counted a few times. The CDR3 reads CSARDVLAGELFF. CDR3 coding DNA: TGCAGTGCTAGGGACGTCCTGGCGGGGGAGCTGTTTTTT. The chain has TRBV20-1 and TRBJ2-2; D not resolved. Germline V gene data show CDR1 as DFQATT and CDR2 as SNEGSKA (reference sequence). Trimming took 3 bases from V and 8 from J, leaving 13 bases between them. This CDR3 is 13 amino acids long.

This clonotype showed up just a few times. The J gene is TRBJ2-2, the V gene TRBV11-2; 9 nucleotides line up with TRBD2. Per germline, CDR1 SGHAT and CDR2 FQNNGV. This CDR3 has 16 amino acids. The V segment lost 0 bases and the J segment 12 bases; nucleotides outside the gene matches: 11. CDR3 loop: CASSLDDIAGEMKLFF. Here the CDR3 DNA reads TGTGCCAGCAGCTTAGATGACATAGCGGGAGAAATGAAGCTGTTTTTT.

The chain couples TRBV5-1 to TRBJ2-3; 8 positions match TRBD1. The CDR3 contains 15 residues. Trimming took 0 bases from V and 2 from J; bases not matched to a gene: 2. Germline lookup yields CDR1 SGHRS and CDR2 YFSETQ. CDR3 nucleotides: TGCGCCAGCAGCTTGGTGGACAGGGACACAGATACGCAGTATTTT. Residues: CASSLVDRDTDTQYF.

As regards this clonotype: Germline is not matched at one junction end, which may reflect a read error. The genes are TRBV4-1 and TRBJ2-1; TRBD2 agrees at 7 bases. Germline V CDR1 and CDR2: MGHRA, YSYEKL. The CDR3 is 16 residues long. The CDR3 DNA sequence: TGTGCCAGCAGCCGAACGAGCGGGGCCTCCTACAATGAGCAGTTCTTC. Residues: CASSRTSGASYNEQFF.

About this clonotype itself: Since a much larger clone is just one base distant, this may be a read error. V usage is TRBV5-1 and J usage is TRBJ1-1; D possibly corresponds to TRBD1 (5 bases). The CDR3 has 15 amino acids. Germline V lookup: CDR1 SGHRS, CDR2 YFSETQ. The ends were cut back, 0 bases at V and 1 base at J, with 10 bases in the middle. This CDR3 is CASSLGAGENTEAFF. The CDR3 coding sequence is TGCGCCAGCAGCTTGGGGGCGGGGGAGAACACTGAAGCTTTCTTT. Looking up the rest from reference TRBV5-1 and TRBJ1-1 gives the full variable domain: KAGVTQTPRYLIKTRGQQVTLSCSPISGHRSVSWYQQTPGQGLQFLFEYFSETQRNKGNFPGRFSGRQFSNSRSEMNVSTLELGDSALYLCASSLGAGENTEAFFGQGTRLTVV.

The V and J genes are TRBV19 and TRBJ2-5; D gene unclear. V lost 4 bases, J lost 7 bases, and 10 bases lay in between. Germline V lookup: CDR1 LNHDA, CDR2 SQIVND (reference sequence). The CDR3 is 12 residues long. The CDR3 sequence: CASSTDAGTQYF. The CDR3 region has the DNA TGTGCCAGTAGTACTGACGCAGGGACCCAGTACTTC.

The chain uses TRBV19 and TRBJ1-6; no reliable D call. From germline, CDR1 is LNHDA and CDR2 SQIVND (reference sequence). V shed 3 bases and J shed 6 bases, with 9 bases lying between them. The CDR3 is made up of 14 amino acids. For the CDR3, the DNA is TGTGCCAGTAGTATTTCCGGATTTAATTCACCCCTCCACTTT. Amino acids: CASSISGFNSPLHF.

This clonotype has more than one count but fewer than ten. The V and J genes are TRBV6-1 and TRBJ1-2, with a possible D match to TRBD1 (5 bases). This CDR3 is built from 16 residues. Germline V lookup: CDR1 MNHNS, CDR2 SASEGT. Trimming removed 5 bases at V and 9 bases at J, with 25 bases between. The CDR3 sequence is CASSSPTGLLEDSYTF. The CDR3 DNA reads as TGTGCCAGCAGTTCCCCGACGGGACTTCTAGAGGACAGCTACACCTTC.

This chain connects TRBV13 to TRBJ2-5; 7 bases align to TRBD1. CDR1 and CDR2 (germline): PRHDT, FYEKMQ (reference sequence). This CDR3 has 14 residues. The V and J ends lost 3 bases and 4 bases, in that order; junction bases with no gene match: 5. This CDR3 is CASSFPGQPETQYF. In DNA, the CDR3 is TGTGCCAGCAGCTTCCCGGGACAGCCAGAGACCCAGTACTTC. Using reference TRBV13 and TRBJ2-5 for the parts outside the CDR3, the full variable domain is AAGVIQSPRHLIKEKRETATLKCYPIPRHDTVYWYQQGPGQDPQFLISFYEKMQSDKGSIPDRFSAQQFSDYHSELNMSSLELGDSALYFCASSFPGQPETQYFGPGTRLLVL.